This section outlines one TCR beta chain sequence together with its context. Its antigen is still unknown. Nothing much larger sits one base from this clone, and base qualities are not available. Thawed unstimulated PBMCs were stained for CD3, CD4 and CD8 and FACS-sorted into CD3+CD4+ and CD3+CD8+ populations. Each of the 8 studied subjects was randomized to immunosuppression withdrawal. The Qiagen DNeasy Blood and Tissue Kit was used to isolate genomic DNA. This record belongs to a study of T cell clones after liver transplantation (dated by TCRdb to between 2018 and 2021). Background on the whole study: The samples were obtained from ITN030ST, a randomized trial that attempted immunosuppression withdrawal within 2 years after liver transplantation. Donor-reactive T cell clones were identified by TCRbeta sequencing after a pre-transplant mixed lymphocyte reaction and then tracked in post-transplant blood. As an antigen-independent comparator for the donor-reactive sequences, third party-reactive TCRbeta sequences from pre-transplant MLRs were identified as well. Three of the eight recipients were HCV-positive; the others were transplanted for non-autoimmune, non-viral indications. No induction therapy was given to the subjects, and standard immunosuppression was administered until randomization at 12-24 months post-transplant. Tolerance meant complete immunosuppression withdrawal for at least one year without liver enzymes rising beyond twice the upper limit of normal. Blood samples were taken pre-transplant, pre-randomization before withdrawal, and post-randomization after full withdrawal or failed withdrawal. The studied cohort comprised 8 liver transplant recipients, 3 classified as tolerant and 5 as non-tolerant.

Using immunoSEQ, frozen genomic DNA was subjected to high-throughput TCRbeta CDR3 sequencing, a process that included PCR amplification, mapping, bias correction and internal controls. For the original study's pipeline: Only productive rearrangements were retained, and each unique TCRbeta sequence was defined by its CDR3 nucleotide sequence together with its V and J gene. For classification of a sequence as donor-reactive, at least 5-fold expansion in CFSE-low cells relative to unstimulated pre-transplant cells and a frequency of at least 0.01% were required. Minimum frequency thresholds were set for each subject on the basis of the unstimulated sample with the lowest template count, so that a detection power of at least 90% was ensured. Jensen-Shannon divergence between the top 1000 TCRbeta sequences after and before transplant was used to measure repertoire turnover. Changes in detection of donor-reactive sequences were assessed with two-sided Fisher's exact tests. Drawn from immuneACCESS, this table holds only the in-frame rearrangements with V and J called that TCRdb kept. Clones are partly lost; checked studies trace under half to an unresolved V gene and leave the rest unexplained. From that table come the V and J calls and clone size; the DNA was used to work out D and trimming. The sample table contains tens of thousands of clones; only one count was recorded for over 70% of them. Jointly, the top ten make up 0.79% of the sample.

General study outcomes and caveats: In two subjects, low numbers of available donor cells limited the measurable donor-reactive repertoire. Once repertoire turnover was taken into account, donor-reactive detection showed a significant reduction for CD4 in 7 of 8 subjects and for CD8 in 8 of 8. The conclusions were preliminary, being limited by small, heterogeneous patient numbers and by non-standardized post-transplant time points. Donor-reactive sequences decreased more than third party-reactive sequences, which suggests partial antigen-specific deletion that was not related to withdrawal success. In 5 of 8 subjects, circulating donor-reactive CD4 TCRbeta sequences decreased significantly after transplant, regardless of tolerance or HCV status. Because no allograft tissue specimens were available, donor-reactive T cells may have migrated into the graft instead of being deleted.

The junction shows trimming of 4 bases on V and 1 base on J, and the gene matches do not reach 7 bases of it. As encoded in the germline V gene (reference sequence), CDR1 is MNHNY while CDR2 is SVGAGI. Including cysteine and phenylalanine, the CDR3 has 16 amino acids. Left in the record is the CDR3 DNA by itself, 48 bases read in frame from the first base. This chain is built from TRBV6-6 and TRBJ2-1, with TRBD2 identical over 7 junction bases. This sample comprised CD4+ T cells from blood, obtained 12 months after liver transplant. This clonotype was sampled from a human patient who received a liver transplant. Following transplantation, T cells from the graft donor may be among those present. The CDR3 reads CASSSPTAGSYNEQFF. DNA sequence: TGTGCCAGCAGTTCCCCTACAGCGGGATCCTACAATGAGCAGTTCTTC.